The clone carrying this T cell receptor beta chain was seen many times. Its cognate antigen is unknown. At residue 11, the TCRdb amino acid sequence and the translated nucleotide sequence differ, so the protein here is the DNA translation. Genes here carry mouse names. The observed sequence ends 3 residues before the CDR3 terminus, with the missing tail filled in from the germline J gene. Investigators isolated RNA and reverse transcribed it into cDNA to act as the sequencing template. Generated by immunoSEQ multiplex PCR, the TCRdb table keeps only in-frame clones and is missing some. The sample shows around 100,000 clones, no singletons; the ten largest hold about 20%. The sample originates from a study of CD8+ T cells in alopecia areata. Study as a whole: The authors grafted skin from approximately 6-13-month-old C3H/HeJ donors with spontaneous alopecia onto 7-10-week-old female C3H/HeJ mice. Findings and caveats of the study: Scalp lesions, especially in alopecia totalis/universalis, had higher clonality than normal scalp. Scalp sequencing also captures normal skin's resident alphabeta T cells. In patients, TCRs were shared less clearly than in mice, and HLA may possibly be involved.

Germline CDR1 and CDR2: NNHDY and SYVADS. V gave up 5 bases and J gave up 8 bases; unmatched junction bases: 5. The CDR3 has 14 amino acids. Sequencing input: lesional skin. The chain uses TRBV13-3 and TRBJ1-6; 9 bases are shared with TRBD1. TRBJ1-6 qualifies as an ORF whose function is uncertain. The source is a C3H/HeJ mouse with alopecia areata. MHC haplotype of the mouse line: H2-k. The CDR3 here is CASSPQGADSPLYF. CDR3 DNA, as far as it was read: TGTGCCAGCAGCCCACAGGGGGCGGATTCGCCC.